This TCR beta chain was obtained from a study of CD8 T cells in ankylosing spondylitis. General observations from the study: As for the disease-linked clones, they showed a CD8+ phenotype and occurred at relatively low frequencies in peripheral blood. It appeared that ankylosing spondylitis blood was characterized by a TCR beta motif of several highly homologous variants.

One entry per CDR3 protein results from TCRdb running MiXCR on the 5' RACE reads. The sample includes under 150,000 distinct CDR3 sequences, over 7% of them seen just once. Comment on this clonotype: Its antigen is unidentified.

Source material: blood, either unsorted or a sorted T cell fraction (not recorded which). The receptor's source is a male donor with ankylosing spondylitis or in good health (not recorded which).

The CDR3 DNA follows: TGTGCCAGCAATCAGGGACTAGCGAGCACAGATACGCAGTATTTT. Protein product: CASNQGLASTDTQYF. The chain links TRBV6-1 to TRBJ2-3, with 10 bases that match TRBD2. The length of the CDR3 is 15 residues. Trimming removed 7 bases from V and 0 bases from J; junction bases left unmatched: 4. Germline CDR1 reads MNHNS; CDR2 reads SASEGT.